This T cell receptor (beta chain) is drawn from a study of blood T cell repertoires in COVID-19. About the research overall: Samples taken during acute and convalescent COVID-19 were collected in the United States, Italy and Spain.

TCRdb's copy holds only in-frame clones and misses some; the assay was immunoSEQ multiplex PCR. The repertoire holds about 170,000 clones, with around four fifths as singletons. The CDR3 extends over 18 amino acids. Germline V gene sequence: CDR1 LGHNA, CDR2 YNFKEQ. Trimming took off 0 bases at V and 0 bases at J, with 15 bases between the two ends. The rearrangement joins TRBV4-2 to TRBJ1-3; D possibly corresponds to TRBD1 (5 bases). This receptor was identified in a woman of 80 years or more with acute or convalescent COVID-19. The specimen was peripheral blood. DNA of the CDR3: TGTGCCAGCAGCCAAGAGTCCCGGGGGTCTAGCTCTGGAAACACCATATATTTT. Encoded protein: CASSQESRGSSSGNTIYF.